The 25 T cell receptor beta chains below were found in one sample sequenced in a study of cytomegalovirus exposure and HLA in healthy donors. The assay was immunoSEQ multiplex PCR, and TCRdb's table has in-frame clones only and misses some. The repertoire holds under 140,000 clones, with 88% as singletons. Sequencing input: PBMCs. Every receptor here comes from a woman in her thirties in good health and CMV-seropositive.

V and J are TRBV29-1 and TRBJ2-3; 13 bases align to TRBD2. The CDR3 runs to 19 residues. The ends lost 4 bases at V and 3 bases at J; junction bases unmatched: 16. Per germline, CDR1 SQVTM and CDR2 ANQGSEA. The CDR3 nucleotides are TGCAGCGTTGGAGGCGGAGGCCAACTAGCGGGAGGGCCAACAGATACGCAGTATTTT. Its translation is CSVGGGGQLAGGPTDTQYF.

To note about this clone: One end of the junction fails to match germline, which may point to a read error. The chain combines TRBV7-9 with TRBJ2-1; 10 bases map to TRBD1. Germline V gene data show CDR1 as SEHNR and CDR2 as FQNEAQ (reference sequence). The CDR3 runs to 12 residues. This CDR3 reads CASSDSRDRGLF. The CDR3 DNA reads TGTGCCAGCAGCGATTCCCGGGACAGGGGTCTCTTC.

V is TRBV4-1 and J is TRBJ2-2; maybe TRBD1 (8 bases). Trimming removed 6 bases at V and 4 bases at J, with 15 bases between. The CDR3 sequence is 15 residues long. Germline V gives CDR1 MGHRA, CDR2 YSYEKL. DNA of the CDR3: TGCGCCAGCAGACTGGACAGGGAGGGCACCGGGGAGCTGTTTTTT. It specifies CASRLDREGTGELFF.

The CDR3 sequence: CASSLTGNEQYF. In DNA, the CDR3 is TGTGCCAGCAGCTTGACAGGGAACGAGCAGTACTTC. The chain recombines TRBV7-9 with TRBJ2-7, with TRBD1 identical over 7 bases. V shed 3 bases, J shed 5 bases, and the junction held 1 base outside the gene matches. The CDR3 length is 12 residues. The germline V gene has CDR1 SEHNR and CDR2 FQNEAQ (reference sequence). The full variable domain, in which reference TRBV7-9 and TRBJ2-7 provide the parts outside the CDR3, is DTGVSQNPRHKITKRGQNVTFRCDPISEHNRLYWYRQTLGQGPEFLTYFQNEAQLEKSRLLSDRFSAERPKGSFSTLEIQRTEQGDSAMYLCASSLTGNEQYFGPGTRLTVT.

The chain links TRBV6-1 to TRBJ1-1, with a tentative D call TRBD1 (5 bases). CDR1 is MNHNS, CDR2 SASEGT, per germline. The ends were cut back, 6 bases at V and 7 bases at J, with 21 bases in the middle. The CDR3 totals 15 residues. CDR3 sequence reads: CASSLGAARAHEAFF. The CDR3 DNA sequence: TGTGCCAGCAGCCTTGGGGCAGCGAGAGCTCATGAAGCTTTCTTT.

The count of this clone is one. V and J are TRBV9 and TRBJ2-5; 8 bases map to TRBD2. CDR1 and CDR2 (germline): SGDLS, YYNGEE. V trimming: 4 bases; J trimming: 2 bases; junction bases outside the gene matches: 7. The CDR3 sequence is 15 residues long. The CDR3 sequence is CASSISGTPQETQYF. For the CDR3, the DNA is TGTGCCAGCAGCATTAGCGGGACACCGCAAGAGACCCAGTACTTC.

The chain has TRBV6-1 and TRBJ2-7, with D perhaps TRBD1 (6 bases). V lost 7 bases and J lost 4, with 17 bases in between. The CDR3 is 14 amino acids. In germline, CDR1 is MNHNS, CDR2 SASEGT. The CDR3 bases are TGTGCCAGCACCGCCCCCCTGGGGACATACGAGCAGTACTTC. Its protein product is CASTAPLGTYEQYF.

This sequence joins TRBV19 and TRBJ1-5, with 9 bases that match TRBD1. Germline V lookup: CDR1 LNHDA, CDR2 SQIVND (reference sequence). Losses at the gene ends were 6 bases for V and 7 bases for J; bases not matched to a gene: 10. The CDR3 is 15 amino acids. CDR3 protein: CASSLRTGDGQPQHF. The CDR3 DNA is TGTGCCAGTAGCCTTAGGACAGGGGATGGGCAGCCCCAGCATTTT.

This chain joins TRBV7-2 and TRBJ2-3; weak D call: TRBD2 (6 bases). The ends were cut back, 5 bases at V and 5 bases at J, with 14 bases in the middle. Germline CDR1 and CDR2: SGHTA and FQGNSA. The CDR3 sequence is 14 residues long. In nucleotides, the CDR3 is TGTGCCAGCAGCAGGGACTCCCGCGGAGATACGCAGTATTTT. Amino acids: CASSRDSRGDTQYF.

The chain links TRBV5-1 to TRBJ2-7; 11 positions match TRBD2. Germline assignment: CDR1 SGHRS and CDR2 YFSETQ. This CDR3 region has 18 residues. Trimming took 4 bases from V and 2 from J; bases not matched to a gene: 14. The CDR3 region has the DNA TGCGCCAGCAGCGCGCGGACTAGCGGGTTTGGGGGGACCTACGAGCAGTACTTC. Translation: CASSARTSGFGGTYEQYF.

The chain combines TRBV7-3 with TRBJ2-2; D is unresolved. CDR1 is SGHTA, CDR2 FQGTGA, per germline. The CDR3 contains 15 residues. The V and J ends lost 5 bases and 0 bases respectively, with 10 bases between them. The CDR3 coding sequence is TGTGCCAGCAGCAAGACACTGACGAACACCGGGGAGCTGTTTTTT. Its protein product is CASSKTLTNTGELFF.

The CDR3 DNA sequence: TGTGCCAGTAGAACTCAGGACAGGGCCCTCACTGAAGCTTTCTTT. This translates into CASRTQDRALTEAFF. The chain uses TRBV19 and TRBJ1-1, with 8 positions matching TRBD1. The trim removed 6 bases at V and 4 bases at J, leaving 10 bases unmatched. The CDR3 sequence is 15 residues long. Germline assignment: CDR1 LNHDA and CDR2 SQIVND (reference sequence). The complete variable domain, with remaining parts taken from reference TRBV19 and TRBJ1-1, reads DGGITQSPKYLFRKEGQNVTLSCEQNLNHDAMYWYRQDPGQGLRLIYYSQIVNDFQKGDIAEGYSVSREKKESFPLTVTSAQKNPTAFYLCASRTQDRALTEAFFGQGTRLTVV.

This chain links TRBV30 with TRBJ2-2; a possible D gene is TRBD2 (7 bases). The CDR3 has 15 amino acids. In germline, CDR1 is GTSNPN, CDR2 SVGIG (reference sequence). The germline V and J ends were trimmed by 1 base and 4 bases, with 13 bases remaining between them. The CDR3 sequence: CAWSGGGARTGELFF. The CDR3 nucleotides are TGTGCCTGGAGTGGTGGGGGGGCCCGCACCGGGGAGCTGTTTTTT.

V and J are TRBV25-1 and TRBJ2-1; D gene ambiguous. With 4 bases removed from V and 10 bases from J, the gap between germline ends came to 8 bases. This CDR3 is 11 amino acids long. CDR1 is MGHDK and CDR2 is SYGVNS in the germline V gene. The CDR3 bases are TGTGCCAGCAGTGCCCACACAGAGCAGTTCTTC. Translated: CASSAHTEQFF.

The chain couples TRBV4-1 to TRBJ1-2, with D possibly being TRBD1 (5 bases). V lost 0 bases to trimming and J lost 0 bases, with 11 bases between them. In germline, CDR1 is MGHRA, CDR2 YSYEKL. The CDR3 is 16 amino acids. The CDR3 DNA reads as TGCGCCAGCAGCCAAGATCATGCAGGGCCTAACTATGGCTACACCTTC. This sequence encodes CASSQDHAGPNYGYTF.

The chain combines TRBV27 with TRBJ1-1; D perhaps matches TRBD1 (5 bases). V was shortened by 3 bases and J by 4 bases, with 12 bases between the two germline ends. The CDR3 has 14 residues. Germline loops: CDR1 MNHEY, CDR2 SMNVEV (reference sequence). DNA for the CDR3: TGTGCCAGCAGTTTTGCCAGGGAGGGCACTGAAGCTTTCTTT. Its protein product is CASSFAREGTEAFF.

The chain has TRBV18 and TRBJ2-5, with 8 bases fitting TRBD1. The J segment lost 6 bases and the V segment lost 4 bases, leaving 10 bases of the junction unmatched. This CDR3 spans 15 amino acids. Germline assignment: CDR1 KGHSH and CDR2 LQKENI. The CDR3 sequence: CASSQETGVVQTQYF. The CDR3 DNA follows: TGTGCCAGCTCACAGGAGACAGGGGTAGTGCAGACCCAGTACTTC.

The chain combines TRBV29-1 with TRBJ2-3; D unresolved. V gave up 0 bases and J gave up 11 bases, with 12 bases separating them. This CDR3 is 12 amino acids long. Germline V CDR1 and CDR2: SQVTM, ANQGSEA. In DNA, the CDR3 is TGCAGCGTTGAAGATCAAAACATCCTGCAGTATTTT. It encodes CSVEDQNILQYF.

The CDR3 sequence is CASSRGQSGSREYF. The CDR3 DNA sequence: TGTGCCAGCAGCCGTGGGCAATCGGGGTCGCGAGAATACTTC. The V gene is TRBV9, the J gene TRBJ2-7, with a tentative D call TRBD2 (5 bases). V dropped 4 bases and J dropped 13 bases, with 24 bases sitting between them. The CDR3 sequence is 14 residues long. Germline values: CDR1 SGDLS, CDR2 YYNGEE.

J is TRBJ2-1 and V is TRBV19, with TRBD1 identical over 9 bases. The CDR3 loop spans 16 amino acids. J gave up 1 base and V 5 bases, and 6 bases lay outside the gene matches. The germline gives CDR1 LNHDA, CDR2 SQIVND (reference sequence). In DNA form, the CDR3 reads TGTGCCAGTAGTCCGGGGACAGGGCGTTCCTACAATGAGCAGTTCTTC. Its translation is CASSPGTGRSYNEQFF.

This clone was recorded once. V and J are TRBV6-6 and TRBJ1-5; D is unclear. There are 14 residues in the CDR3. CDR1 is MNHNY and CDR2 is SVGAGI in the germline V gene (reference sequence). V lost 0 bases, J lost 7 bases, and 10 bases lay in between. The CDR3 reads CASSYSGEEQPQHF. Written as DNA, the CDR3 is TGTGCCAGCAGTTACTCTGGGGAGGAGCAGCCCCAGCATTTT.

J is TRBJ1-4 and V is TRBV5-4, with TRBD1 matching over 8 bases. Germline trimming cut 0 bases from V and 7 bases from J; bases unmatched to any gene: 5. The CDR3 consists of 15 residues. Looked up from germline, CDR1 is SGHNT and CDR2 is YYREEE (reference sequence). The CDR3 protein is CASSLAGGASEKLFF. DNA of the CDR3: TGTGCCAGCAGCTTGGCAGGGGGCGCAAGTGAAAAACTGTTTTTT.

The chain has TRBV7-2 and TRBJ2-7; the D gene is possibly TRBD2 (6 bases). Trimming shortened V by 4 bases and J by 3 bases, and 10 bases separated the two germline ends. This CDR3 has 13 residues. Per the germline V gene, CDR1 is SGHTA and CDR2 is FQGNSA. The CDR3 region has the DNA TGTGCCAGCAGCTGGGGGGTGGACTACGAGCAGTACTTC. Translated, it gives CASSWGVDYEQYF.

The chain carries TRBV5-4 and TRBJ2-2, with unresolved D. The V and J ends lost 4 bases and 0 bases respectively, with 4 bases between them. CDR1 and CDR2 from the germline V gene are SGHNT and YYREEE (reference sequence). The CDR3 is 13 amino acids. CDR3 loop: CASSPANTGELFF. In DNA, the CDR3 is TGTGCCAGCAGCCCTGCGAACACCGGGGAGCTGTTTTTT.

The rearrangement joins TRBV11-2 to TRBJ2-1; weak D call: TRBD2 (6 bases). Between the trimmed V and J ends, which lost 3 bases and 1 base, there was a span of 10 bases. CDR1 and CDR2 from the germline V gene are SGHAT and FQNNGV. This CDR3 is built from 15 residues. CDR3 coding DNA: TGTGCCAGCAGCTTCACGGGAGATTCCTACAATGAGCAGTTCTTC. It translates to CASSFTGDSYNEQFF.